This TCR beta chain was profiled in a study of tumor-infiltrating lymphocytes in primary liver carcinoma. Constant-region priming of roughly 490 ng total RNA yielded TCR beta cDNA. Amplification in three nested multiplex PCR rounds with slightly modified ARM-PCR gave rise to TCR beta libraries. Both of the initial two PCR rounds ran for about 11 cycles and employed TRBV1-TRBV30 forward primers alongside a C-beta reverse primer. A single record per CDR3 protein comes from TCRdb applying MiXCR to the multiplex PCR reads. This table holds 310,000 or so distinct CDR3 sequences, almost 65% found once. The trim removed 3 bases at V and 5 bases at J, leaving 10 bases unmatched. The CDR3 loop spans 16 amino acids. The germline V gene encodes CDR1 MNHEY and CDR2 SVGAGI. The researchers obtained blood RNA from unsorted whole blood and also extracted germline DNA.

The chain carries TRBV6-5 and TRBJ2-1; TRBD2 aligns across 7 bases. Sample: peripheral blood. This clonotype originated in a man aged 35-49 years with primary liver carcinoma and hepatitis B virus infection. The CDR3 is CASSYQPGLSHNEQFF. In DNA, the CDR3 is TGTGCCAGCAGTTATCAACCGGGACTAAGCCACAATGAGCAGTTCTTC.